This is a list of T cell receptor beta chains from one sample in a study of blood T cell repertoires in COVID-19. The repertoire was sequenced with immunoSEQ multiplex PCR; TCRdb's copy has only in-frame clones and lacks some. The sample holds approximately 390,000 clones, around nine tenths seen once. Sequencing was done on a sample of PBMCs or T cells enriched from blood (not recorded which). Receptors originate from a woman aged 45-59 years who had recovered from COVID-19. CDR3s include the opening cysteine and the closing phenylalanine or tryptophan.

TRBV3-1/TRBV3-2 | CASSQGQRGGPYNEQFF
TRBV12-3/TRBV12-4 | CASTQGNQPQHF
TRBV6-1 | CASSEASQGGLVYGYTF
TRBV5-1 | CASSLGDNGNTIYF
TRBV1 | CTSSQDCGTPLGPSTNTIYF
TRBV7-3 | CASSLERGANEKLFF
TRBV10-3 | CAIREDGLLRGELFF
TRBV16 | CASSQSAGGSPLHF
TRBV6-5 | CASRIGGNTEAFF
TRBV10-3 | CAISEKTSVASEQYF
TRBV19 | CASSPIPTGQVGSGANVLTF